This T cell receptor (beta chain) was captured by sequencing in a study of T cell responses to AZD1222 COVID-19 vaccine. Study findings and constraints: Just 6 or 7 people given AZD1222 tested seropositive at baseline. In a largely white British group with more females than males, clonal diversity was possibly underestimated.

After removal of 5 bases from V and 2 bases from J, the junction contained 5 bases not matched to a gene. There are 15 residues in the CDR3. Germline CDR1 is SEHNR and CDR2 is FQNEAQ (reference sequence). As to this clone: The antigen is not known.

Profiling relied on immunoSEQ multiplex PCR, and the TCRdb table lists in-frame clones only, not all of them. The sample gives 250,000 to 300,000 clones, almost 95% of which show up once; less than 0.65% is in the top ten. This material consisted of peripheral blood, taken 28 days after the second AZD1222 dose. The origin of this receptor is an adult who received the AZD1222 COVID-19 vaccine. This chain joins TRBV7-9 and TRBJ1-5; TRBD1 agrees at 8 bases. CDR3 DNA: TGTGCCAGCAGCCCCAGGGGGCCTGGCAATCAGCCCCAGCATTTT. Amino acid sequence: CASSPRGPGNQPQHF.